The clone carrying this T cell receptor (beta chain) was recorded at least ten times. Its matching antigen is unknown. The sample belongs to a study of regulatory T cells in long-lasting Graves disease. Overall study: Antithyroid drug use was under 3 months in newly diagnosed Graves' patients. Study findings and constraints: Exclusively peripheral blood, rather than thyroid tissue, was studied.

The sample's time point: newly diagnosed GD, antithyroid drugs for less than 3 months. There was RNA extracted from PBMCs, and the TCR library was made from it. Germline assignment: CDR1 LGHDT and CDR2 YNNKEL (reference sequence). Trimming stripped 0 bases from V and 1 base from J, with 6 bases between. The CDR3 consists of 14 residues. Sequencing libraries for TCR beta were prepared with iRepertoire HTBI primers and Arm-PCR of CDR3 regions. MiXCR, run by TCRdb on the multiplex PCR reads, gives a single entry per CDR3 protein. Here the sample spans 250,000 to 300,000 distinct CDR3 sequences, about 18% being singletons. The same data also went into a second study, on T cells in Graves' hyperthyroidism and ophthalmopathy.

The sample here was peripheral blood mononuclear cells (PBMCs), taken at new diagnosis, from a patient treated with antithyroid drugs. The receptor was derived from a woman aged 25 to 39 with Graves disease. The chain uses TRBV3-1 and TRBJ1-1, with D unresolved. The CDR3 loop reads CASSQDSENTEAFF. In nucleotides, the CDR3 is TGTGCCAGCAGCCAAGATTCCGAGAACACTGAAGCTTTCTTT.